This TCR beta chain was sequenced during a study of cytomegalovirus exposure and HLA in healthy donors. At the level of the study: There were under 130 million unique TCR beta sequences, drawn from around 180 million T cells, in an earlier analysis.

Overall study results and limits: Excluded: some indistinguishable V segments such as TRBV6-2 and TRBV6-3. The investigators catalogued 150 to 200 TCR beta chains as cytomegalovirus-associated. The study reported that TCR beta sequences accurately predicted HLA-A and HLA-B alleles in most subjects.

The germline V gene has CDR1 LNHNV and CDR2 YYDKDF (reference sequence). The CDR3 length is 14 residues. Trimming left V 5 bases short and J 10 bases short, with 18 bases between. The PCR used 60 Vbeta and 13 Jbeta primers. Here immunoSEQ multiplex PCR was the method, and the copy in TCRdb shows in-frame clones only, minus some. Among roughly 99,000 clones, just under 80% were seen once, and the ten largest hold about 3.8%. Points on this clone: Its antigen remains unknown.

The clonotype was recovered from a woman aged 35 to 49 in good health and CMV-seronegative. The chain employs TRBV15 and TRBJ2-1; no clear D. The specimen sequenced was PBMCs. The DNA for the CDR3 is TGTGCCACCAGCGGTCCCCTAGAACGGCAGGAGCAGTTCTTC. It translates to CATSGPLERQEQFF.